This T cell receptor (beta chain) is from a study of regulatory T cells in long-lasting Graves disease. This clonotype was counted at least ten times. Building of the TCR beta libraries involved iRepertoire HTBI primers and Arm-PCR of CDR3 regions. TCRdb re-called the multiplex PCR reads with MiXCR, one entry per CDR3 protein. This repertoire shows under 400,000 distinct CDR3 sequences, over 15% found once; its top ten account for about 27%. Described time point: newly diagnosed GD, antithyroid drugs for less than 3 months. The TCR library was prepared using RNA isolated from PBMCs. Germline-derived CDR1 and CDR2 are MDHEN and SYDVKM. The CDR3 totals 15 residues. The V end lost 1 base, the J end lost 4 bases, and 13 bases lay between the germline ends. A further study also used this sample, focusing on T cells in Graves' hyperthyroidism and ophthalmopathy. That source notes: The blood repertoire included most of the expanded thyroid clonotypes above 0.001. A 13 V-J signature model discriminated ophthalmopathy versus stable hyperthyroidism.

The source is a middle-aged man with Graves disease. This chain joins TRBV28 and TRBJ1-1, with D uncertain. This sample comprised peripheral blood mononuclear cells (PBMCs), obtained at new diagnosis, from a patient treated with antithyroid drugs. The chain's CDR3 is CASSLLGRVSTEAFF. The CDR3 coding sequence is TGTGCCAGCAGTTTATTGGGGAGAGTCAGCACTGAAGCTTTCTTT.